This T cell receptor beta chain was profiled in a study of blood T cell repertoires in COVID-19. Study background: PBMCs, B-cell-depleted T cells, or T cells were the source of the cDNA or gDNA that made up the material.

The CDR3 extends over 13 amino acids. V was clipped by 8 bases and J by 9 bases; unmatched bases: 6. From germline, CDR1 is MGHDK and CDR2 SYGVNS. Only in-frame clones appear in the TCRdb table, and some are missing; sequencing was by immunoSEQ multiplex PCR. Of approximately 170,000 clones listed, 80% to 90% are singletons. A Seattle source enrolled patients during active infection and followed them longitudinally. The sample taken for sequencing was peripheral blood. This clonotype originated in a woman aged 55-70 years with COVID-19, enrolled during active disease. This chain links TRBV25-1 with TRBJ1-6; 8 bases match TRBD1. The CDR3 sequence: CASRDRSASPLHF. CDR3 DNA sequence: TGTGCCAGCCGGGACAGGTCTGCTTCACCCCTCCACTTT.